The present T cell receptor (beta chain) was sequenced within a study of OX40 agonist ivuxolimab in advanced cancers. Study at large: Ivuxolimab, which is an agonistic anti-OX40 (CD134) antibody, was administered to the patients. General observations from the study: In CD8+ T cells, expanded clones were on average more numerous than in CD4+. Relatively little clonal expansion, among the lowest observed, appeared in partial responders at 0.1-3.0 mg/kg. Circulating CD4+ and CD8+ T cells showed clonal expansion by week 6 at 0.1 to 3.0 mg/kg.

This CDR3 contains 13 residues. Trimming shortened V by 1 base and J by 3 bases, and 4 bases separated the two germline ends. Looked up from germline, CDR1 is SGHTA and CDR2 is FQGNSA. Profiled with immunoSEQ multiplex PCR; TCRdb holds only in-frame clones, not every one. This table has 40,000 to 55,000 clones, about 88% appearing once. On this clone itself: Antigen unknown.

V gene TRBV7-2 combines with J gene TRBJ2-4, with D unclear. The sequence was collected from an adult with an advanced solid tumor such as melanoma, head and neck, liver or kidney cancer. Sequences were derived from CD4+ or CD8+ T cells sorted from blood, sampled in a trial of the OX40 agonist ivuxolimab. The CDR3 region is CASSLENKNIQYF. The CDR3, as DNA: TGTGCCAGCAGCTTAGAAAACAAAAACATTCAGTACTTC.